This passage covers 20 T cell receptor beta chains from one sample sequenced in a study of T-cell memory formation after mild COVID-19. MiXCR, run by TCRdb on the 5' RACE reads, gives a single entry per CDR3 protein. The table includes 140,000 to 150,000 distinct CDR3 sequences, less than 20% detected once. Sequences were obtained from PBMCs or a T cell subset sorted from them (not recorded which). All receptors derive from an adult woman who had mild COVID-19 (a few samples of this study predate the infection). Cell type and time point are not known.

This clonotype was found a few times. The chain uses TRBV14 and TRBJ2-3; D is undetermined. The V gene's germline CDR1 is SGHDN and CDR2 FVKESK. The CDR3 consists of 14 residues. The V end lost 0 bases, the J end lost 2 bases, and 6 bases lay between the germline ends. The CDR3 reads CASSQDLITDTQYF. The CDR3 DNA reads TGTGCCAGCAGCCAAGATCTGATCACAGATACGCAGTATTTT.

The sample holds a few counts of this clonotype. In nucleotides, the CDR3 is TGTGCCAGCAGTTTAGGGCGGGGGGGTGAAGCTTTCTTT. Translation: CASSLGRGGEAFF. The chain employs TRBV12-3 or TRBV12-4 and TRBJ1-1; possibly TRBD1 for D (5 bases). The CDR3 consists of 13 residues. V shed 1 base and J shed 7 bases, with 10 bases lying between them.

This clonotype was detected only a few times. The genes are TRBV20-1 and TRBJ2-1; the D is unclear. Germline V gene lookup returns CDR1 DFQATT and CDR2 SNEGSKA (reference sequence). This CDR3 has 12 amino acids. Trimming removed 4 bases from V and 6 bases from J, with 10 bases in between. CDR3 bases: TGCAGTGCTATTAATAGCCTCAATGAGCAGTTCTTC. This encodes CSAINSLNEQFF.

The CDR3 region is CASSPRQGLNEKLFF. As DNA, the CDR3 is TGTGCCAGCAGTCCGCGACAGGGACTTAATGAAAAACTGTTTTTT. The V gene is TRBV6-5, the J gene TRBJ1-4; TRBD1 aligns across 7 bases. This CDR3 region has 15 residues. V lost 5 bases to trimming and J lost 4 bases; unmatched junction nucleotides: 7. CDR1 MNHEY and CDR2 SVGAGI come from the germline V gene.

This clonotype occurred many times. J is TRBJ2-7 and V is TRBV21-1; TRBD1 was called by the table and not checked on the DNA. TRBV21-1 is assigned pseudogene status. This CDR3 is 12 amino acids long. The CDR3 DNA reads as TGTGCCACATCGACAGGGGGCTACGAGCAGTACTTC. As protein: CATSTGGYEQYF.

This clonotype was seen a handful of times. The chain recombines TRBV7-9 with TRBJ1-1; D is uncertain. The CDR3 is 14 residues long. The ends were cut back, 5 bases at V and 5 bases at J, with 15 bases in the middle. Germline V lookup: CDR1 SEHNR, CDR2 FQNEAQ (reference sequence). CDR3 in DNA: TGTGCCAGCAGCCAGGTGTCCGCTGGGACTGAAGCTTTCTTT. It encodes CASSQVSAGTEAFF.

Many counts were recorded for this clonotype. The chain employs TRBV7-9 and TRBJ2-1; weak D call: TRBD1 (6 bases). Germline CDR1 SEHNR, CDR2 FQNEAQ (reference sequence). The CDR3 is 13 amino acids. Between the trimmed V and J ends, which lost 5 bases and 5 bases, there was a span of 10 bases. The CDR3: CASSPGQHNEQFF. The CDR3 DNA reads as TGTGCCAGCAGCCCTGGACAGCACAATGAGCAGTTCTTC.

This clonotype was observed a few times. This rearrangement joins TRBV3-1 to TRBJ2-7, with D possibly matching TRBD2 (6 bases). V dropped 2 bases and J dropped 9 bases, with 14 bases sitting between them. CDR1 LGHDT and CDR2 YNNKEL come from the germline V gene (reference sequence). The CDR3 is made up of 13 amino acids. CDR3 sequence: CASSQTPGVVQYF. CDR3 bases: TGTGCCAGCAGCCAAACCCCGGGAGTCGTGCAGTACTTC.

This clonotype has only a few counts. The chain is built from TRBV20-1 and TRBJ1-2; D ambiguous. V was cut by 1 base and J by 8 bases, with 14 bases left in between. The germline V gene encodes CDR1 DFQATT and CDR2 SNEGSKA (reference sequence). The CDR3 runs to 13 residues. The CDR3: CSARAWEGLGYTF. CDR3 nucleotide sequence: TGCAGTGCTAGAGCCTGGGAGGGCCTGGGCTACACCTTC.

This clonotype has just a few counts. The chain links TRBV7-9 to TRBJ1-2, with D possibly TRBD1 on 5 matching bases. The CDR3 extends over 16 amino acids. The V gene lost 5 bases and the J gene lost 1 base, with 17 bases spanning the gap. Germline lookup yields CDR1 SEHNR and CDR2 FQNEAQ (reference sequence). This CDR3 is CASSPQGRGGNYGYTF. The CDR3 bases are TGTGCCAGCAGCCCGCAGGGACGGGGCGGTAACTATGGCTACACCTTC. Looking up the rest from reference TRBV7-9 and TRBJ1-2 gives the full variable domain: DTGVSQNPRHKITKRGQNVTFRCDPISEHNRLYWYRQTLGQGPEFLTYFQNEAQLEKSRLLSDRFSAERPKGSFSTLEIQRTEQGDSAMYLCASSPQGRGGNYGYTFGSGTRLTVV.

The genes are TRBV30 and TRBJ1-1; weak D call: TRBD1 (6 bases). Germline V gene data show CDR1 as GTSNPN and CDR2 as SVGIG (reference sequence). The CDR3 covers 12 residues. Trimming pared 5 bases from V and 11 bases from J, leaving 18 bases between. The CDR3 DNA reads as TGTGCCTGGGTCAGGGGAACCAAGGGCGCTTTCTTT. It translates to CAWVRGTKGAFF.

Points on this clonotype: One end of the junction varies from germline; a read error may be responsible. The genes are TRBV7-7 and TRBJ2-7, with D possibly being TRBD1 (5 bases). From germline, CDR1 is SSHAT and CDR2 FNYEAQ (reference sequence). CDR3 length: 13 residues. This CDR3 reads CASSPCAGCEQYF. CDR3 DNA: TGTGCTAGCAGCCCCTGTGCAGGGTGTGAGCAGTACTTC. Full variable domain (missing parts from reference TRBV7-7 and TRBJ2-7): GAGVSQSPRYKVTKRGQDVTLRCDPISSHATLYWYQQALGQGPEFLTYFNYEAQPDKSGLPSDRFSAERPEGSISTLTIQRTEQRDSAMYRCASSPCAGCEQYFGPGTRLTVT.

This clonotype was found a few times. The rearrangement links TRBV12-3 or TRBV12-4 to TRBJ1-5; TRBD1 agrees at 7 bases. With 1 base clipped from V and 3 bases from J, the junction kept 9 bases outside the gene matches. This CDR3 spans 17 amino acids. The CDR3: CASSLEPGTANNQPQHF. CDR3 nucleotide sequence: TGTGCCAGCAGTTTAGAGCCTGGGACAGCCAACAATCAGCCCCAGCATTTT.

This clonotype was found many times. The chain employs TRBV29-1 and TRBJ1-2, with D perhaps TRBD1 (5 bases). CDR3 size: 11 residues. V was trimmed by 1 base and J by 9 bases, leaving 9 bases between them. The germline CDR1 and CDR2 sequences are SQVTM and ANQGSEA. The CDR3: CSVEGRGRYTF. The CDR3 nucleotides are TGCAGCGTTGAAGGGCGGGGACGCTACACCTTC.

This clonotype was seen a handful of times. The chain has TRBV15 and TRBJ2-5; D remains ambiguous. Germline V gives CDR1 LNHNV, CDR2 YYDKDF (reference sequence). This CDR3 spans 16 amino acids. V dropped 0 bases and J dropped 4 bases, with 15 bases sitting between them. The CDR3 region has the DNA TGTGCCACCAGCAGAGATCGTCGGTACCGTATAGAGACCCAGTACTTC. It encodes CATSRDRRYRIETQYF.

The V and J genes are TRBV5-5 and TRBJ2-4, with D hard to call. Trimming took off 2 bases at V and 10 bases at J, with 16 bases between the two ends. The CDR3 spans 14 residues. Germline V gives CDR1 SGHKS, CDR2 YYEKEE (reference sequence). In DNA, the CDR3 is TGTGCCAGCAGCTTAATCCGGGCCCAAGGGATTCAGTACTTC. It translates to CASSLIRAQGIQYF.

This clonotype appeared a few times. The chain links TRBV24-1 to TRBJ1-1; D gene uncertain. The CDR3 length is 12 residues. The germline CDR1 and CDR2 sequences are KGHDR and SFDVKD. V was clipped by 5 bases and J by 3 bases, with 6 bases between them. The DNA of the CDR3 is TGTGCCACCAGTGGCCAGTACACTGAAGCTTTCTTT. This encodes CATSGQYTEAFF.

The rearrangement uses TRBV19 and TRBJ2-7; 14 bases align to TRBD2. The CDR3 contains 16 residues. The ends lost 6 bases at V and 4 bases at J; junction bases unmatched: 8. The germline V gene has CDR1 LNHDA and CDR2 SQIVND (reference sequence). CDR3 loop: CASSHRGTSGSYEQYF. The DNA of the CDR3 is TGTGCCAGTAGCCATCGTGGGACTAGCGGGAGTTACGAGCAGTACTTC.

V gene TRBV7-9 combines with J gene TRBJ2-7; 13 positions agree with TRBD2. CDR1 SEHNR and CDR2 FQNEAQ come from the germline V gene (reference sequence). The CDR3 is 14 amino acids. Germline trimming cut 5 bases from V and 6 bases from J; bases unmatched to any gene: 4. The CDR3 DNA reads TGTGCCAGCAGCAGGACTAGCGGGAGTTCCGAGCAGTACTTC. Its translation: CASSRTSGSSEQYF.

In this sample, this clonotype turned up many times. CDR3 in amino acids: CATSEPARGPDTQYF. For the CDR3, the DNA is TGTGCCACCAGTGAGCCTGCCCGGGGACCAGATACGCAGTATTTT. The chain combines TRBV24-1 with TRBJ2-3; either TRBD1 or TRBD2 may fit D (5 bases each). The CDR3 totals 15 residues. The V and J ends lost 4 bases and 4 bases respectively, with 14 bases between them. Germline-derived CDR1 and CDR2 are KGHDR and SFDVKD.